This T cell receptor beta chain was captured in a study of response to subunit inactivated influenza vaccine. Study-level results: It was suggested by the authors that few new T cells are recruited by each seasonal influenza vaccination.

The germline CDR1 and CDR2 sequences are DFQATT and SNEGSKA (reference sequence). This CDR3 region has 16 residues. The V and J ends lost 3 bases and 2 bases respectively, with 20 bases between them. About this clonotype: Its cognate antigen is unknown.

A single record per CDR3 protein comes from TCRdb applying MiXCR to the RT-PCR reads. The sample shows about 780,000 distinct CDR3 sequences, around 18% of them seen only once. Sequenced material: PBMCs from blood, taken around 5 days after vaccination. This chain uses TRBV20-1 with TRBJ2-7; D is possibly TRBD2 (7 bases). This TCR came from a man aged 45-65 years who received an inactivated influenza vaccine. The CDR3 protein is CSARDPRAGHPYEQYF. For the CDR3, the DNA is TGCAGTGCTAGGGACCCCAGAGCGGGACACCCCTACGAGCAGTACTTC.